This TCR beta chain comes out of a study of patients and donors after allogeneic stem cell transplantation. Germline loops: CDR1 KGHSH, CDR2 LQKENI. V dropped 3 bases and J dropped 5; count of bases not matched to a gene: 5. This CDR3 region has 14 residues. From the RT-PCR reads, TCRdb called clonotypes with MiXCR, one entry per CDR3 protein. This sample carries roughly 960,000 distinct CDR3 sequences, over 15% of them seen once, and the ten largest clones take about 6%. This clonotype was observed once. The rearrangement links TRBV18 to TRBJ2-7, with 9 bases that match TRBD1. The source of this sequence is a human donor who was either an allogeneic HSCT recipient or a stem cell or donor lymphocyte infusion donor (not recorded which). It is not recorded whose cells these are; they may come from a transplant donor. Sample: blood, either unsorted or a sorted T cell fraction (not recorded which). The CDR3 sequence: CASSPGTGSNEQYF. CDR3 bases: TGTGCCAGCTCACCGGGGACAGGGTCGAACGAGCAGTACTTC.